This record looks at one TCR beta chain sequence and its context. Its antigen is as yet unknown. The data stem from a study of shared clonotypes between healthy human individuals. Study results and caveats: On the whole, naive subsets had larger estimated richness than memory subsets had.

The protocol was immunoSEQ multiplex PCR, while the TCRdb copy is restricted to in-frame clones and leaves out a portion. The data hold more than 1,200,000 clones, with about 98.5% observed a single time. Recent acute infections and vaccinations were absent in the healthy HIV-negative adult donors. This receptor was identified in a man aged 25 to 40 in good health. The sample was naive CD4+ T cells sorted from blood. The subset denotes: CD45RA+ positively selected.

The CDR3 DNA follows: TGTGCCAGCAGCAACCGGGACGCGAGGAAAGAGACCCAGTACTTC. Translation: CASSNRDARKETQYF. This chain links TRBV7-2 with TRBJ2-5; tentatively, D is TRBD1 or TRBD2 (5 bases each). Trimming took off 5 bases at V and 3 bases at J, with 16 bases between the two ends. The length of the CDR3 is 15 residues. The germline gives CDR1 SGHTA, CDR2 FQGNSA.